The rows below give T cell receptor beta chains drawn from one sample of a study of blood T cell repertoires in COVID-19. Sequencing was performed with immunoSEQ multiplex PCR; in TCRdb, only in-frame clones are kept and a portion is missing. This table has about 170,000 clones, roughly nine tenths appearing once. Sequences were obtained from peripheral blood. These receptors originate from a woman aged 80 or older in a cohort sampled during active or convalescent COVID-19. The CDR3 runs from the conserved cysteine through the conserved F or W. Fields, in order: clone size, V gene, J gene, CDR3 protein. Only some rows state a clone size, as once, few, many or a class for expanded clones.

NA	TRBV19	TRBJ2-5	CASSIFGGKETQYF
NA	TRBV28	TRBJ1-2	CASSRQGAGYGYTF
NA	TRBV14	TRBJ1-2	CASSQQGPYGYTF
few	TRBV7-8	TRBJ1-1	CASNPRRDSNMNTEAFF
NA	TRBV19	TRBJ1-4	CASSIGQGEHEKLFF
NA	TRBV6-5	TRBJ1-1	CASRTGNTEAFF
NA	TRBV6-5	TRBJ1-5	CASIRDRGSLAPQHF
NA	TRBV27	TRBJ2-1	CASSSQTVYNEQFF
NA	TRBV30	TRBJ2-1	CAWSASDVYNEQFF
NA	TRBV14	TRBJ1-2	CASSQGRGGYTF
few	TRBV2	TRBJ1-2	CASRLTGDYGYTF
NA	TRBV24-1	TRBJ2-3	CATSDLLPRDRVEGTQYF
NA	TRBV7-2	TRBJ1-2	CASSVDTIYGYTF
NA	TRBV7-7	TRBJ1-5	CASSFSQNQPQHF
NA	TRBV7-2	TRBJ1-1	CASSLEGVVSGYYTEAFF
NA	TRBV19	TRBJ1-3	CASTTVGTSSGNTIYF
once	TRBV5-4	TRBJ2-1	CASSLQGGDEQFF
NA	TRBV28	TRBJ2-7	CASSLFGTGGQYF
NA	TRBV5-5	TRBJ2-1	CASSLGDRTREQFF
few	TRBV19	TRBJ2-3	CASRSLGLAGGSTDTQYF
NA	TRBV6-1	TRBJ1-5	CASSEYGGAVSNQPQHF
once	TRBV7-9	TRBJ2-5	CASSPLTTAETQYF
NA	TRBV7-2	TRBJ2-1	CASSLAGRDSYNEQFF
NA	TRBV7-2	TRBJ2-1	CASSLFQAGVNEQFF
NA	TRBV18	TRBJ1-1	CASSQQGHTEAFF
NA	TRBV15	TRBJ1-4	CATSSRTNEKLFF
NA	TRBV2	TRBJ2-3	CASSEEGGGTDTQYF
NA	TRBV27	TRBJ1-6	CASRQGASPLHF
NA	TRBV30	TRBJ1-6	CAWAGLHNSPLHF
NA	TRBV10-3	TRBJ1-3	CAISEVGTVGNTIYF
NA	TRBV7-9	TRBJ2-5	CASSLDPGQGAWETQYF
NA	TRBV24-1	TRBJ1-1	CATSDGQGVNTEAFF
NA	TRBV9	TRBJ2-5	CASSGGRVEETQYF
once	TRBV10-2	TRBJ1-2	CASSRGQGLAYGYTF
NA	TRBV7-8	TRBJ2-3	CASSLEGVRTDTQYF
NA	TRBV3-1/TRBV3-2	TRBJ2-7	CASSPGLAGGQLSYEQYF
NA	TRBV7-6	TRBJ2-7	CASSLGWDRDHEQYF
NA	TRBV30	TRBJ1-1	CAWGRQGDKAFF
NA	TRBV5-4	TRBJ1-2	CASSLGGGYTF
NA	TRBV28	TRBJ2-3	CASRGQGISTDTQYF
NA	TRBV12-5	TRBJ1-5	CASGTSGGQPQHF
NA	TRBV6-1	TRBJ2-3	CASSDTGGTDTQYF
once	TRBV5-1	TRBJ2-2	CASSRTGKDTGELFF
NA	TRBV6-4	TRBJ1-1	CASSEVRGAEAFF
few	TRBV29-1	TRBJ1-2	CSVDRQAGGYTF
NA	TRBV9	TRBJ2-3	CASSVVHTDTQYF
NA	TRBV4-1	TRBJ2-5	CASSRMGLAGETQYF
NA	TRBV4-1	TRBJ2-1	CASSPGGSSYNEQFF
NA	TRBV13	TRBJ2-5	CASSTRTSGIIPGRETQYF
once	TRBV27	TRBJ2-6	CASRPSRGPSGANVLTF
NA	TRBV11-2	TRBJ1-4	CASSFGTGAGEKLFF
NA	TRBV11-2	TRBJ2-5	CASSLGAGETQYF
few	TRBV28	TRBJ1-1	CATHSGLNTEAFF
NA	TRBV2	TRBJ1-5	CASSERQGFGQPQHF
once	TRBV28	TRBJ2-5	CASSPSGNRWTQYF